The clone carrying this T cell receptor (beta chain) was recorded once. What it binds is unknown. A junction end diverges from the germline sequence, so it may reflect a read error. The source of the sample is a study of response to subunit inactivated influenza vaccine. The study, taken as a whole, reports: Authors suggested each seasonal influenza vaccination recruits few new T cells.

The germline V gene has CDR1 MDHEN and CDR2 SYDVKM. CDR3 length: 14 amino acids. TCRdb called the RT-PCR reads again in MiXCR, with one record for every CDR3 protein. This sample carries some 500,000 distinct CDR3 sequences, about 15% of them seen once, and the ten largest clones take over 2.5%. This TCR was recovered from a man aged 50-75 years who received an inactivated influenza vaccine. This chain joins TRBV28 and TRBJ2-5; D possibly matches TRBD1 or TRBD2 (5 bases each). Material: CD4+ T cells sorted from PBMCs, obtained 23 months after vaccination. CDR3 sequence: CVSRTGRIQETQYF. DNA for the CDR3: TGTGTCAGCAGGACGGGACGGATTCAAGAGACCCAGTACTTC.